This T cell receptor beta chain comes out of a study of blood T cell repertoires in COVID-19. The method was immunoSEQ multiplex PCR; TCRdb's version includes in-frame clones alone and lacks a portion of them. This sample yields 100,000 to 150,000 clones, of which about nine tenths are seen a single time; over 9.5% belongs to the top ten. The sample consisted of peripheral blood. This receptor was identified in a woman in her seventies with COVID-19, enrolled during active disease.

CDR3 protein: CASSYRGAGEYSPLHF. CDR3 in DNA: TGTGCCAGCAGCTACCGAGGGGCAGGGGAATATTCACCCCTCCACTTT. The genes are TRBV21-1 and TRBJ1-6; the D call TRBD1 from the table was never checked on the DNA. TRBV21-1 is described as a pseudogene. The length of the CDR3 is 16 residues.